This TCR beta chain was observed in a study of T cell responses to AZD1222 COVID-19 vaccine. The length of the CDR3 is 14 residues. V lost 8 bases and J lost 10; bases outside the gene matches: 7. Germline V lookup: CDR1 SNHLY, CDR2 FYNNEI. Measured with immunoSEQ multiplex PCR; TCRdb has only the in-frame clones, and not every one. The sample has 150,000 to 200,000 clones, around 90% seen once. The clonotype originates from an adult who received the AZD1222 COVID-19 vaccine. Material: peripheral blood, obtained 28 days after the second AZD1222 dose. The V call is TRBV2, the J call TRBJ2-1; TRBD2 aligns across 14 bases. The CDR3 sequence: CASRPGLAGAEQFF. The DNA for the CDR3 is TGTGCCAGCCGGCCGGGACTAGCGGGGGCAGAGCAGTTCTTC.